This note documents a single T cell receptor beta chain sequence. Its specificity is unknown. The PCR was carried out with 60 Vbeta primers and 13 Jbeta primers. Sequenced by immunoSEQ multiplex PCR; TCRdb stores in-frame clones only, minus some. The table lists about 160,000 clones, 77% of them singletons. These data are taken from a study of cytomegalovirus exposure and HLA in healthy donors. Overall study findings and caveats: The majority of CMV-associated TCR beta chains were reported as apparently HLA-restricted in a later analysis. The productive fraction for most TCR beta V segments was about 90% or about 30% in an earlier analysis. Reports indicated that the classifier achieved high specificity and sensitivity in diagnosing cytomegalovirus status. CMV antigen specificity of a few CMV-associated chains was confirmed in vitro.

V gave up 1 base and J gave up 1 base; unmatched junction bases: 2. Germline V gives CDR1 LNHDA, CDR2 SQIVND (reference sequence). CDR3 length: 15 amino acids. The sequenced sample consisted of PBMCs. V is TRBV19 and J is TRBJ1-2, with 8 bases matching TRBD1. The TCR comes from a woman in her thirties or forties in good health and CMV-seropositive. The CDR3 protein is CASSIGDRFNYGYTF. The CDR3 nucleotides read TGTGCCAGTAGTATAGGGGACAGGTTTAACTATGGCTACACCTTC.